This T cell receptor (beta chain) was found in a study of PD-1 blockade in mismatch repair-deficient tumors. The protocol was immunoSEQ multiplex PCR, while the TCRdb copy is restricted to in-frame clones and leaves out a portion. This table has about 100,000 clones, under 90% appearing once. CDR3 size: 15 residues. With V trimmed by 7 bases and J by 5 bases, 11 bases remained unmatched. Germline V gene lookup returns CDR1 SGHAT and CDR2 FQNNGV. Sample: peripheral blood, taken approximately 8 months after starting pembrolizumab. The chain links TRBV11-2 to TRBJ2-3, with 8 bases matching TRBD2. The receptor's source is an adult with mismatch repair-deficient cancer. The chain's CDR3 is CASNRFTGGLDTQYF. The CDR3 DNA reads TGTGCCAGCAACCGTTTTACGGGAGGGTTAGATACGCAGTATTTT.